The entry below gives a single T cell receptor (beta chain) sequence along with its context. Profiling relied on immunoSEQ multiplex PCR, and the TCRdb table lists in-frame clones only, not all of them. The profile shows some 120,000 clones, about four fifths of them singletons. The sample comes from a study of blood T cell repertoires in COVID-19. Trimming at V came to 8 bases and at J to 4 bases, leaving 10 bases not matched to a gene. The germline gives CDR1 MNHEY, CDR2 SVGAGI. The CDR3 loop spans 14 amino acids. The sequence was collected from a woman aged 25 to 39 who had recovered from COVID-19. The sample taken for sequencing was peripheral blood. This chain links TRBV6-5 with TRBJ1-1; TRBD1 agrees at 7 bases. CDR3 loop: CASGSGGQGTEAFF. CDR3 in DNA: TGTGCCAGCGGATCAGGGGGTCAGGGCACTGAAGCTTTCTTT.